This T cell receptor beta chain comes out of a study of blood T cell repertoires in COVID-19. Assay used: immunoSEQ multiplex PCR; TCRdb lists only in-frame clones, some missing. The data contain 120,000 to 150,000 clones, around 81% of them singletons. This receptor was identified in a human donor in a cohort sampled during active COVID-19. The material sequenced was peripheral blood.

CDR3 nucleotides: TGCGCCAGCAGCTTGGACAGGGGCGACACAGATACGCAGTATTTT. It specifies CASSLDRGDTDTQYF. The chain is built from TRBV5-1 and TRBJ2-3; 7 positions match TRBD1. Germline CDR1 is SGHRS and CDR2 is YFSETQ. V was clipped by 0 bases and J by 2 bases; unmatched bases: 3. This CDR3 contains 15 residues. The variable domain in full, with the rest retrieved from reference TRBV5-1 and TRBJ2-3, is KAGVTQTPRYLIKTRGQQVTLSCSPISGHRSVSWYQQTPGQGLQFLFEYFSETQRNKGNFPGRFSGRQFSNSRSEMNVSTLELGDSALYLCASSLDRGDTDTQYFGPGTRLTVL.